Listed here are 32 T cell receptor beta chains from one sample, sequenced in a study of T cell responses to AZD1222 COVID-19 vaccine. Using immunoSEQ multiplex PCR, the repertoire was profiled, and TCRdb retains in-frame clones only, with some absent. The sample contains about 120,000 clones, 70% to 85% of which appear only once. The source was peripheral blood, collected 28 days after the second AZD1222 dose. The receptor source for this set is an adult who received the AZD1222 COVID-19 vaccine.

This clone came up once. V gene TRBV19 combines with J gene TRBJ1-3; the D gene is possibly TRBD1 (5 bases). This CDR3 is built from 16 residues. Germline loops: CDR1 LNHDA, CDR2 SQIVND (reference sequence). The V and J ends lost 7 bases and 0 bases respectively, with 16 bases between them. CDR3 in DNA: TGTGCCAGTACCTATCCGGACATACTCTCTGGAAACACCATATATTTT. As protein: CASTYPDILSGNTIYF.

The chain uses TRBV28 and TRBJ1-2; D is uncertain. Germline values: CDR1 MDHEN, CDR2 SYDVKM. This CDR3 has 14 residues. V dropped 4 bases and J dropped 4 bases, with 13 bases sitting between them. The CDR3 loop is CASSSTGGSYGYTF. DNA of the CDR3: TGTGCCAGCAGTTCCACGGGCGGTAGCTATGGCTACACCTTC.

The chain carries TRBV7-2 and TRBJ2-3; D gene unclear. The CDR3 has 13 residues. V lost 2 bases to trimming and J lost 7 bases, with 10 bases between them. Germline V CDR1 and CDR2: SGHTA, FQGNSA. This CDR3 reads CASSLNPVNTQYF. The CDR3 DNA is TGTGCCAGCAGCTTAAATCCGGTGAATACGCAGTATTTT.

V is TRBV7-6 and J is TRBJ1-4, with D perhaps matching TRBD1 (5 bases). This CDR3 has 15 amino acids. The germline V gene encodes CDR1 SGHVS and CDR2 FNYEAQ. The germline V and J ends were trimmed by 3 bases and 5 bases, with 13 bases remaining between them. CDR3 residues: CASSLGTALNEKLFF. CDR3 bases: TGTGCCAGCAGCTTGGGGACGGCCCTCAATGAAAAACTGTTTTTT.

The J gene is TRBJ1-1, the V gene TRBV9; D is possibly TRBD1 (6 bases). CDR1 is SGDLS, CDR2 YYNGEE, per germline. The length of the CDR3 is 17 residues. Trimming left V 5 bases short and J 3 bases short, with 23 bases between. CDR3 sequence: CASSDIQGYGFHTEAFF. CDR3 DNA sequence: TGTGCCAGCAGTGATATACAGGGCTATGGCTTTCACACTGAAGCTTTCTTT.

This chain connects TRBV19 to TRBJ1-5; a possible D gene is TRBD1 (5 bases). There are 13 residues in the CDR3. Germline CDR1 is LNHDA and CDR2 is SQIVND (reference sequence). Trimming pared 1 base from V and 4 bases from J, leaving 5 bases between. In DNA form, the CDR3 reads TGTGCCAGTAGTATAGGGGGGAATCAGCCCCAGCATTTT. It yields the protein CASSIGGNQPQHF.

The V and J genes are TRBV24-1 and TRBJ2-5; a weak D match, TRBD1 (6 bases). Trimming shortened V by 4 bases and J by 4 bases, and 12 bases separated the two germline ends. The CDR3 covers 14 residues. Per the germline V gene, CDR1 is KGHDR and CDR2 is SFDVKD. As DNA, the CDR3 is TGTGCCACCAGTGAACCAAACAGGGCAGAGACCCAGTACTTC. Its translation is CATSEPNRAETQYF.

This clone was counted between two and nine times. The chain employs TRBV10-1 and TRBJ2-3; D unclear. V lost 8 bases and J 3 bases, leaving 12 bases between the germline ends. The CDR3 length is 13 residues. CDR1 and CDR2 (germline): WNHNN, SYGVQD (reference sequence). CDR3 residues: CASPDEFTDTQYF. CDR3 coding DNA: TGCGCCAGCCCAGACGAATTTACAGATACGCAGTATTTT.

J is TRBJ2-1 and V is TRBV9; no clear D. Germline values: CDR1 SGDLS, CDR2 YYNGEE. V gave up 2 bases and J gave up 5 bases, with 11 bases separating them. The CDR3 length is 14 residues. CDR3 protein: CASSVWSVDNEQFF. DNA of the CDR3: TGTGCCAGCAGCGTTTGGTCGGTCGACAATGAGCAGTTCTTC.

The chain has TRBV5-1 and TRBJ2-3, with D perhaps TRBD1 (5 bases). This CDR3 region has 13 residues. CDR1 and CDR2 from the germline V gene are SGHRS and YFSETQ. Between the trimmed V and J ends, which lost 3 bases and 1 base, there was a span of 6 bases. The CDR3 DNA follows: TGCGCCAGCAGCTCACAGGGCACAGATACGCAGTATTTT. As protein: CASSSQGTDTQYF.

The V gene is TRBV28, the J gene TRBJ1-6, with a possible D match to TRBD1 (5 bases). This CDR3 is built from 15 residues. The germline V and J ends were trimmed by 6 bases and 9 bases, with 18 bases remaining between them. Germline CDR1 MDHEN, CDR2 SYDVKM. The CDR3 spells CASRPGSGRGSPLHF. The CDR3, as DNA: TGTGCCAGCAGGCCCGGTTCAGGGAGAGGTTCACCCCTCCACTTT.

The CDR3, as DNA: TGCGCCAGCAGTCCAGCGGGGGGCTCATACAATGAGCAGTTCTTC. Translated: CASSPAGGSYNEQFF. This sequence joins TRBV10-1 and TRBJ2-1; 9 nucleotides match TRBD2. The CDR3 runs 15 residues. CDR1 and CDR2 (germline): WNHNN, SYGVQD (reference sequence). After removal of 5 bases from V and 4 bases from J, the junction contained 6 bases not matched to a gene.

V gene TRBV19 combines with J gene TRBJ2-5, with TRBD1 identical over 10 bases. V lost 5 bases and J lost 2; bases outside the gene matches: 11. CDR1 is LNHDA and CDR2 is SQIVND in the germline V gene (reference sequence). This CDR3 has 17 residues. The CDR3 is CASSYGGTGADQETQYF. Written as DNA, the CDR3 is TGTGCCAGTAGTTATGGTGGGACAGGGGCGGATCAAGAGACCCAGTACTTC.

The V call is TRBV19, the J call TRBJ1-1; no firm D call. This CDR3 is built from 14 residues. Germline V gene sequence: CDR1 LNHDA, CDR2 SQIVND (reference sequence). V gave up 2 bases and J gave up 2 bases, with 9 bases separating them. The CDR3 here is CASSITAHNTEAFF. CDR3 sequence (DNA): TGTGCCAGTAGTATAACAGCCCACAACACTGAAGCTTTCTTT. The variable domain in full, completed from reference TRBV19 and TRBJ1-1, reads DGGITQSPKYLFRKEGQNVTLSCEQNLNHDAMYWYRQDPGQGLRLIYYSQIVNDFQKGDIAEGYSVSREKKESFPLTVTSAQKNPTAFYLCASSITAHNTEAFFGQGTRLTVV.

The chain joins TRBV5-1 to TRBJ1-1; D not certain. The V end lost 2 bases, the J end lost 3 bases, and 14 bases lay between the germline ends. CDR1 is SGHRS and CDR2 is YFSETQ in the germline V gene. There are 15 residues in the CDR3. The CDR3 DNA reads TGCGCCAGCAGCTTAGTCTGGGTAGAGTACACTGAAGCTTTCTTT. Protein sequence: CASSLVWVEYTEAFF.

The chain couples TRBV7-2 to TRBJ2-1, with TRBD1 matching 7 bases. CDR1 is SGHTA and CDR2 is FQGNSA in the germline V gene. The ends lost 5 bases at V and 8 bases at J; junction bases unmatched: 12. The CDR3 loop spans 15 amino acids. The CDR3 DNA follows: TGTGCCAGCAGCCGTCGAAGACAGGGCGCCCATGAGCAGTTCTTC. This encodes CASSRRRQGAHEQFF.

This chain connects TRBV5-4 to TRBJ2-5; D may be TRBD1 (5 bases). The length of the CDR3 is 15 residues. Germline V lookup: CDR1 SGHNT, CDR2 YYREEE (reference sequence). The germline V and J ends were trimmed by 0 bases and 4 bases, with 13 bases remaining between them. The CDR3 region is CASSLDPGLAETQYF. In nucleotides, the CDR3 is TGTGCCAGCAGCTTGGATCCAGGGCTGGCAGAGACCCAGTACTTC.

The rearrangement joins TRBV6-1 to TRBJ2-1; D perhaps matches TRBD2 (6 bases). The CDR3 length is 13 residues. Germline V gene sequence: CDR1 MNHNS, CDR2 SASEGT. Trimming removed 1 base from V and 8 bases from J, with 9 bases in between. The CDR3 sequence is CASSEGLEDEQFF. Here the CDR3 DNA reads TGTGCCAGCAGTGAAGGACTAGAGGATGAGCAGTTCTTC.

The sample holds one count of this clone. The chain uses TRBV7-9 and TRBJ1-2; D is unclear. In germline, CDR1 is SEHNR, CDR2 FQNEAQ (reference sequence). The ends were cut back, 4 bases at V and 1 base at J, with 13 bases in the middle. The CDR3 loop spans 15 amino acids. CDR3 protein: CASSSKGRGNYGYTF. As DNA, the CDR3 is TGTGCCAGCAGCTCTAAGGGTCGGGGTAACTATGGCTACACCTTC.

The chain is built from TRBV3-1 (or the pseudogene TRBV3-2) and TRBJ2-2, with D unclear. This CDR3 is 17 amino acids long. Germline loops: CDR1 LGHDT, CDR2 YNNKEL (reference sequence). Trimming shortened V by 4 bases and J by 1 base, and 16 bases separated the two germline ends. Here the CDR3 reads CASSPQVAAGNTGELFF. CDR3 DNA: TGTGCCAGCAGCCCCCAGGTGGCCGCAGGGAACACCGGGGAGCTGTTTTTT.

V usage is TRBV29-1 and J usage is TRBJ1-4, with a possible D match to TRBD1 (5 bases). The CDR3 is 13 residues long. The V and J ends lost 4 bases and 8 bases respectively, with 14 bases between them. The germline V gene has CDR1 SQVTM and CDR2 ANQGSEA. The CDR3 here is CSVVAGGVEKLFF. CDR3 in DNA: TGCAGCGTTGTGGCAGGAGGGGTCGAAAAACTGTTTTTT.

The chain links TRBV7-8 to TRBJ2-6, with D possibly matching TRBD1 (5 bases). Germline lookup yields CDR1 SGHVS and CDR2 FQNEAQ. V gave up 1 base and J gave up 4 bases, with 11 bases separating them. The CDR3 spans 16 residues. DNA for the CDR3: TGTGCCAGCAGCTTAGAATCAGGGTACGGGGCCAACGTCCTGACTTTC. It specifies CASSLESGYGANVLTF.

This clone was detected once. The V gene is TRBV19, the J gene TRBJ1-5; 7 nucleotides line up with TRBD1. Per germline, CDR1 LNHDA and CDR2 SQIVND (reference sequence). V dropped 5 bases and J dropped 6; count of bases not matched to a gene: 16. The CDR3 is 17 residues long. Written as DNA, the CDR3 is TGTGCCAGTAGTCGCCTTACTTCAGGGGGAATGGGTCAGCCCCAGCATTTT. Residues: CASSRLTSGGMGQPQHF.

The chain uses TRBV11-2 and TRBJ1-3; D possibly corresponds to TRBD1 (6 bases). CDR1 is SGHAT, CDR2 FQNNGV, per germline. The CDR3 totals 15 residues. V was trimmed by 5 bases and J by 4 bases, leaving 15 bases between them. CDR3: CASSLGTTVGNTIYF. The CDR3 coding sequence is TGTGCCAGCAGCCTTGGGACAACGGTAGGAAACACCATATATTTT.

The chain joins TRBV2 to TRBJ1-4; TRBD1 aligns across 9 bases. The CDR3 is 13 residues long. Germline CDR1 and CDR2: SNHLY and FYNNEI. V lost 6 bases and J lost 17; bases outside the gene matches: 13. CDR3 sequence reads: CASRGQGDLGRFF. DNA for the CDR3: TGTGCCAGCAGGGGACAGGGTGATCTTGGCCGATTTTTT. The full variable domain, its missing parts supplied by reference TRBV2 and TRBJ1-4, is EPEVTQTPSHQVTQMGQEVILRCVPISNHLYFYWYRQILGQKVEFLVSFYNNEISEKSEIFDDQFSVERPDGSNFTLKIRSTKLEDSAMYFCASRGQGDLGRFFGSGTQLSVL.

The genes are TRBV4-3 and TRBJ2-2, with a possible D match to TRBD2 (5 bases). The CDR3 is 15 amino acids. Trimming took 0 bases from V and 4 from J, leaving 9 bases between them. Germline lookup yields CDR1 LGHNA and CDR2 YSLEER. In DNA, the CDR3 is TGCGCCAGCAGCCAAGAAGGCGGAGGCACCGGGGAGCTGTTTTTT. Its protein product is CASSQEGGGTGELFF.

The CDR3 DNA reads TGTGCCAGCAGCTCGCCGGGACTAGCGGACCCCCAGCAGTACTTC. This encodes CASSSPGLADPQQYF. J is TRBJ2-7 and V is TRBV7-9; TRBD2 matches at 11 bases. CDR3 length: 15 amino acids. The J segment lost 8 bases and the V segment lost 4 bases, leaving 10 bases of the junction unmatched. Germline values: CDR1 SEHNR, CDR2 FQNEAQ (reference sequence).

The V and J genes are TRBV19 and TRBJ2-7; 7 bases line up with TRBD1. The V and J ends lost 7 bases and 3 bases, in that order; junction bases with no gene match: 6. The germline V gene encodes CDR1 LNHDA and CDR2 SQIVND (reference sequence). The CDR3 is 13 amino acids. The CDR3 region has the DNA TGTGCCAGTACCGGGACAGCAAACTACGAGCAGTACTTC. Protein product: CASTGTANYEQYF.

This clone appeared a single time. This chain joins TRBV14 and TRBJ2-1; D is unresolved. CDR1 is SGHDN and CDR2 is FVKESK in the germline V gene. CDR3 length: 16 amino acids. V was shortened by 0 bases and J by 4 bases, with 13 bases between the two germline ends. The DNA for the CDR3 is TGTGCCAGCAGCCAAGAGGGCAGGCCCAAATACAATGAGCAGTTCTTC. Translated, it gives CASSQEGRPKYNEQFF.

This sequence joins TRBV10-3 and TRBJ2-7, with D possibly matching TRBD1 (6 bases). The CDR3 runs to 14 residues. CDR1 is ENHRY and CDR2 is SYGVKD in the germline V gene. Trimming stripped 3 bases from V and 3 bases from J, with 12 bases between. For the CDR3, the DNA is TGTGCCATCAGTGACGGCAGGGGAAACTACGAGCAGTACTTC. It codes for CAISDGRGNYEQYF.

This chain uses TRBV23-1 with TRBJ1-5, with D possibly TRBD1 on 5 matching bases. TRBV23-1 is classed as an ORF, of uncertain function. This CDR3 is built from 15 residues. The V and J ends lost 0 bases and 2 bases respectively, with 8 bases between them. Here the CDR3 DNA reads TGCGCCAGCAGTCAATCGGGCAGGGGCAATCAGCCCCAGCATTTT. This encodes CASSQSGRGNQPQHF.

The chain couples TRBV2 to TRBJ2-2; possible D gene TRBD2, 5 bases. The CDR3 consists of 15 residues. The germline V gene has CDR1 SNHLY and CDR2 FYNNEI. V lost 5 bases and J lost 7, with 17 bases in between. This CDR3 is CASSMSGGLGGELFF. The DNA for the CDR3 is TGTGCCAGCAGTATGAGCGGCGGGCTCGGCGGGGAGCTGTTTTTT.